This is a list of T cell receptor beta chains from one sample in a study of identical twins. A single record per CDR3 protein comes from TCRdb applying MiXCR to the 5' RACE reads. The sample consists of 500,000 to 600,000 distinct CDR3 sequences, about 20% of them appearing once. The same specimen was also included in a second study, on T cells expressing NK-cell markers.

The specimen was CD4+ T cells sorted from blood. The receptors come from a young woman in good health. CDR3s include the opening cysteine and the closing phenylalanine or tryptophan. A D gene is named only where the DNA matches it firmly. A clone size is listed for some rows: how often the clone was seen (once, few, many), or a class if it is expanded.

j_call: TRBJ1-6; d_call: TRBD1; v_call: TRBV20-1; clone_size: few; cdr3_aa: CSARGLDRGDSPLHF; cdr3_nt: TGCAGTGCTAGAGGACTGGACAGGGGAGATTCACCCCTCCACTTT
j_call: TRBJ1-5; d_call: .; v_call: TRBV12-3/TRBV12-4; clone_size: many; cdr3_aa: CASSRRGTRDQPQHF; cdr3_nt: TGTGCCAGCAGTCGAAGAGGGACAAGAGATCAGCCCCAGCATTTT
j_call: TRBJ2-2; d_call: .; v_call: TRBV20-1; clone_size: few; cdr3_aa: CSARVAVTGELFF; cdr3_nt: TGCAGTGCTAGAGTAGCTGTGACCGGGGAGCTGTTTTTT
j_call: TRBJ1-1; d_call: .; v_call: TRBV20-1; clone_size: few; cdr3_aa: CSARDPVGVNTEAFF; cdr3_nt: TGCAGTGCTAGAGATCCGGTAGGGGTTAACACTGAAGCTTTCTTT
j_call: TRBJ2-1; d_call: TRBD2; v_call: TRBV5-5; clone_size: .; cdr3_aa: CASSLNGGALLFEQFF; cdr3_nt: TGTGCCAGCAGCCTGAACGGGGGGGCCCTTTTATTTGAGCAGTTCTTC
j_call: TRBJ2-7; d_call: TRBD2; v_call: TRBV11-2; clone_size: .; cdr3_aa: CASSPGGKRYEQYF; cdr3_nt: TGTGCCAGCAGCCCCGGGGGGAAACGGTACGAGCAGTACTTC
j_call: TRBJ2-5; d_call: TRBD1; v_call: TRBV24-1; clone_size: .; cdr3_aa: CATSDRDSQETQYF; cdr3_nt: TGTGCCACCAGTGATCGGGACAGCCAAGAGACCCAGTACTTC
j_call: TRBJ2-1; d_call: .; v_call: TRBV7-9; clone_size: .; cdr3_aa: CASSLLRHEQFF; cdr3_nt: TGTGCCAGCAGCCTACTTCGACATGAGCAGTTCTTC
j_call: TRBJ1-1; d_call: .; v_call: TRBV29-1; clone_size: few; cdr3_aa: CSAATGQRGTEAFF; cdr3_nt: TGCAGCGCCGCTACAGGGCAGAGGGGAACTGAAGCTTTCTTT
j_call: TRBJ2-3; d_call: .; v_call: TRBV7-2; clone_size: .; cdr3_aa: CASSRHRDTQYF; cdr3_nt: TGTGCCAGCAGTCGACACCGGGATACGCAGTATTTT
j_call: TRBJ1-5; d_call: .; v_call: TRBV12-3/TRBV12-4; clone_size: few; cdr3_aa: CASSLATPNQPQHF; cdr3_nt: TGTGCCAGCAGTTTGGCCACCCCGAATCAGCCCCAGCATTTT
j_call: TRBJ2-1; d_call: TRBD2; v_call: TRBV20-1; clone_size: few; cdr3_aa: CSARVSGRRNEQFF; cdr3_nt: TGCAGTGCTAGGGTTAGCGGGAGACGGAATGAGCAGTTCTTC
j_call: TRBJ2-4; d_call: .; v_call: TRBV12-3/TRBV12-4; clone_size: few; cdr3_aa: CASSLGAAPLQYF; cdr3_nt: TGTGCCAGCAGTTTAGGAGCAGCGCCCCTTCAGTACTTC
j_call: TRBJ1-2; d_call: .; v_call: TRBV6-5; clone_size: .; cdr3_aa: CASSYGAGGGYTF; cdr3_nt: TGTGCCAGCAGTTACGGGGCAGGTGGGGGCTACACCTTC
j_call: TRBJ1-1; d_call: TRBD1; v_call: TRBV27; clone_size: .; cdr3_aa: CASRRQGAMNTEAFF; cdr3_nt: TGTGCCAGCAGACGACAGGGGGCGATGAACACTGAAGCTTTCTTT
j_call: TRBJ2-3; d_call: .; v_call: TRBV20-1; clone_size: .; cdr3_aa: CSARRGNTDTQYF; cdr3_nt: TGCAGTGCTAGGCGGGGTAACACAGATACGCAGTATTTT
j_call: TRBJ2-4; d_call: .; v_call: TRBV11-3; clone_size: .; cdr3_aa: CASSSGQTKNIQYF; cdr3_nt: TGTGCCAGCAGCTCCGGACAGACCAAAAACATTCAGTACTTC
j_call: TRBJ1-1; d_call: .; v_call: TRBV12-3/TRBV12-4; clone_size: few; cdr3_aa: CASSPQGPSTEAFF; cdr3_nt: TGTGCCAGCAGTCCACAGGGACCCAGCACTGAAGCTTTCTTT
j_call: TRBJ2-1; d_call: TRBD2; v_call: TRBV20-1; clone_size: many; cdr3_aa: CSAPGLAHNEQFF; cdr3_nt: TGCAGTGCTCCGGGACTAGCGCACAATGAGCAGTTCTTC
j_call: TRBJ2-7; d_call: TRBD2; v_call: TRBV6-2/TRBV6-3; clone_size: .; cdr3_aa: CASTLDRTSGRGLQGFEQYF; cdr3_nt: TGTGCCAGCACCTTAGACCGGACTAGCGGGAGAGGACTTCAGGGTTTCGAGCAGTACTTC
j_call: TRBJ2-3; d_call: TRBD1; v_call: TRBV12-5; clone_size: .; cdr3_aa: CASGQGQVGADTQYF; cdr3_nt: TGTGCTAGTGGACAGGGGCAGGTCGGGGCAGATACGCAGTATTTT
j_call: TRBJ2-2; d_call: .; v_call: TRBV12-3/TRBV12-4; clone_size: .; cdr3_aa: CASSLRRYTGELFF; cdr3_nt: TGTGCCAGCAGTTTACGCCGATACACCGGGGAGCTGTTTTTT
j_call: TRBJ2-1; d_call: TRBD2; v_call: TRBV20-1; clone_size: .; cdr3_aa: CSAQGSGTRSPNEQFF; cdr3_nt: TGCAGTGCTCAGGGTAGCGGGACTAGAAGCCCCAATGAGCAGTTCTTC
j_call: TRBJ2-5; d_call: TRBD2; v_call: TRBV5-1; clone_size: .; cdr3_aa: CASSHALGSGNEETQYF; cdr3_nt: TGCGCCAGCAGCCACGCCCTGGGTAGCGGGAATGAAGAGACCCAGTACTTC
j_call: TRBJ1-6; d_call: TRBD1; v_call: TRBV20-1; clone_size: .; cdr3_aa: CSASPYRDRVYSPLHF; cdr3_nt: TGCAGTGCTAGTCCCTACCGGGACAGGGTGTATTCACCCCTCCACTTT
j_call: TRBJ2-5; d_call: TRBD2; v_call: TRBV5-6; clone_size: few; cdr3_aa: CASNRRLAAFQETQYF; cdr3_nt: TGTGCCAGCAACAGAAGACTAGCGGCCTTCCAAGAGACCCAGTACTTC